A selection of T cell receptor beta chains follows, all from one sample in a study of graft-versus-host responses after intestinal transplantation. Here immunoSEQ multiplex PCR was the method, and the copy in TCRdb shows in-frame clones only, minus some. The table includes under 85,000 clones, around 95% detected once. Antigens of these TCRs are unknown. The sequencing used unstimulated CD8+ T cells sorted from spleen or lymph node cells, collected before intestinal transplant. These receptors were obtained from a human donor who received an intestinal transplant. CDR3s include the opening cysteine and the closing phenylalanine or tryptophan. A D gene is named only where the DNA matches it firmly. Size values are once, few and many counts, or a class for expanded clones, and some rows have none.

V gene: TRBV5-1; clone size: NA; D gene: NA; J gene: TRBJ2-3; CDR3 DNA: TGCGCCAGCAGCTTCAGATGGCTCGGGCTGAGCACAGATACGCAGTATTTT; CDR3 protein: CASSFRWLGLSTDTQYF
V gene: TRBV9; clone size: NA; D gene: NA; J gene: TRBJ1-1; CDR3 DNA: TGTGCCAGCAGCGTAGGAGGGGAGTTTACTGAAGCTTTCTTT; CDR3 protein: CASSVGGEFTEAFF
V gene: TRBV2; clone size: NA; D gene: NA; J gene: TRBJ2-6; CDR3 DNA: TGTGCCAGCAGGGGACGGATCCCCCCTAGCTCTGGGGCCAACGTCCTGACTTTC; CDR3 protein: CASRGRIPPSSGANVLTF
V gene: TRBV27; clone size: NA; D gene: NA; J gene: TRBJ1-2; CDR3 DNA: TGTGCCAGCAGTTTTCGGGGAGGCTATGGCTACACCTTC; CDR3 protein: CASSFRGGYGYTF
V gene: TRBV10-2; clone size: NA; D gene: TRBD2; J gene: TRBJ2-2; CDR3 DNA: TGCGCCAGCAGCTACGGACTAGCGGGGACGAACACCGGGGAGCTGTTTTTT; CDR3 protein: CASSYGLAGTNTGELFF
V gene: TRBV29-1; clone size: NA; D gene: TRBD1; J gene: TRBJ1-4; CDR3 DNA: TGCAGCGTTTGGACAGGTGGAGAAAAACTGTTTTTT; CDR3 protein: CSVWTGGEKLFF
V gene: TRBV27; clone size: NA; D gene: TRBD1; J gene: TRBJ2-3; CDR3 DNA: TGTGCCAGCAGTTTGACAGGGGGCGCAGATACGCAGTATTTT; CDR3 protein: CASSLTGGADTQYF
V gene: TRBV7-9; clone size: NA; D gene: NA; J gene: TRBJ2-5; CDR3 DNA: TGTGCCAGCAGCTTATTAGTGGAGACCCAGTACTTC; CDR3 protein: CASSLLVETQYF
V gene: TRBV27; clone size: once; D gene: NA; J gene: TRBJ2-5; CDR3 DNA: TGTGCCAGCAGTTTATCGTTCGGGGGACCTGGAGAGACCCAGTACTTC; CDR3 protein: CASSLSFGGPGETQYF
V gene: TRBV2; clone size: NA; D gene: NA; J gene: TRBJ2-7; CDR3 DNA: TGTGCCAGCAGTGAAGCATGGGGGGCGGACAGTACCCCCTACGAGCAGTACTTC; CDR3 protein: CASSEAWGADSTPYEQYF
V gene: TRBV7-6; clone size: NA; D gene: NA; J gene: TRBJ2-1; CDR3 DNA: TGTGCCAGCAGCTTACGGACAAGGAGCTCCTACAATGAGCAGTTCTTC; CDR3 protein: CASSLRTRSSYNEQFF
V gene: TRBV7-9; clone size: NA; D gene: NA; J gene: TRBJ2-5; CDR3 DNA: TGTGCCAGCAGCTTAAACGAGCGCCCCGGGACCCAGTACTTC; CDR3 protein: CASSLNERPGTQYF
V gene: TRBV4-2; clone size: NA; D gene: NA; J gene: TRBJ1-2; CDR3 DNA: TGTGCCAGCAGCCAAGATGAGAAAGGGGGCTATGGCTACACCTTC; CDR3 protein: CASSQDEKGGYGYTF
V gene: TRBV13; clone size: NA; D gene: TRBD1; J gene: TRBJ1-5; CDR3 DNA: TGTGCCAGCAGCTTAGCGGGACAGGGCGGCAATCAGCCCCAGCATTTT; CDR3 protein: CASSLAGQGGNQPQHF
V gene: TRBV27; clone size: NA; D gene: TRBD2; J gene: TRBJ2-1; CDR3 DNA: TGTGCCAGCAGTCTGGCGGGAGGATCCTACAATGAGCAGTTCTTC; CDR3 protein: CASSLAGGSYNEQFF